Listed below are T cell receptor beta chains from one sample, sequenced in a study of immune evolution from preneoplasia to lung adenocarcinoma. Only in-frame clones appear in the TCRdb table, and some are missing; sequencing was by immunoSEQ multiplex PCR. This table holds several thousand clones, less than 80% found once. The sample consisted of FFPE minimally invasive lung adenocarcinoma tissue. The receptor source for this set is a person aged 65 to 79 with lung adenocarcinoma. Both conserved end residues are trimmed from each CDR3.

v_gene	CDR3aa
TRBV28	ASSLRVGGSYGYT
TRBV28	ASSLKEDNQSEKLF
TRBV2	ASSGQVQETQY
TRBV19	ASSMRNTAQY
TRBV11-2	ASSLGTFTSSYNEQF
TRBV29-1	SAGLTMNTEAF
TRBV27	ASSLKSGSYNEQF
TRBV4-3	ASSQDAGAINQPQH
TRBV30	AWSVGTGDGYT
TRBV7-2	ASSTGQGGTDTQY
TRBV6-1	ATSGSGETQY
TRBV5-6	ASSLSTSYEQY
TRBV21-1	ASKTVYGYT
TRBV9	ASSSSGLAEVDWDTQY
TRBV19	ASSSGYTGELF
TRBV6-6	ASSSGQGDNSPLH
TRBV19	ATEGGGLNYGYT
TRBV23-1	ASRPQGSTYEQY
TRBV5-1	ASSLTGGNTGELF
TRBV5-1	ASRQTPGQGNNNEQF
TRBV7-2	ASSTRTGGDEQF
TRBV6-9	ASITQRKAF
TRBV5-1	ASSLGQANYGYT
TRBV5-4	ASSPLGEVSGSSYNEQF
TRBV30	AWSAYRTSEGYGYT
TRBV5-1	ASSRQTGTGVETQY
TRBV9	ASSVSSTGETQY
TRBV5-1	ASSLDQVSSPLH
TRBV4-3	ASSWGLAGASGNEQF
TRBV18	ASSLTGGSYEQY
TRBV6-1	ASGTGDTGELF
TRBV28	ASGNTEAF